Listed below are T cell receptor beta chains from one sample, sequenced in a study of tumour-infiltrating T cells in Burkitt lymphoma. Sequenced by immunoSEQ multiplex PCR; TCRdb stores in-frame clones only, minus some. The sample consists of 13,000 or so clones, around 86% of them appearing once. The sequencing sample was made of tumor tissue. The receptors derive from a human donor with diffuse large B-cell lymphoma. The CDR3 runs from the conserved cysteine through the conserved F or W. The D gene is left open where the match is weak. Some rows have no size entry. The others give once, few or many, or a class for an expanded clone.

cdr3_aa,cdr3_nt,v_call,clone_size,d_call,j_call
CSVRGVYEQYF,TGCAGTGTAAGAGGGGTCTACGAGCAGTACTTC,TRBV20-1,-,-,TRBJ2-7
CAIRQTENQPQHF,TGTGCCATCAGACAGACAGAGAATCAGCCCCAGCATTTT,TRBV10-3,-,-,TRBJ1-5
CASSFRGYNEQFF,TGTGCCAGCAGCTTTAGGGGGTACAATGAGCAGTTCTTC,TRBV5-6,-,-,TRBJ2-1
CAISGGDSNQPQHF,TGTGCCATCAGTGGGGGGGACAGCAATCAGCCCCAGCATTTT,TRBV10-3,few,-,TRBJ1-5
CASSVASGTGELFF,TGTGCCAGCAGCGTTGCTTCCGGCACCGGGGAGCTGTTTTTT,TRBV9,few,-,TRBJ2-2
CASSSGGGNTEAFF,TGTGCCAGCAGCTCAGGCGGGGGTAACACTGAAGCTTTCTTT,TRBV7-2,-,-,TRBJ1-1
CASSEGQQRGAFF,TGTGCCAGCAGTGAGGGACAGCAACGGGGGGCTTTCTTT,TRBV6-1,-,TRBD1,TRBJ1-1
CASSLAGTARITNEKLFF,TGTGCCAGCAGCTTAGCCGGGACGGCAAGGATAACTAATGAAAAACTGTTTTTT,TRBV7-9,-,-,TRBJ1-4
CASSLPGRRSYEQYF,TGTGCCAGCAGCTTGCCAGGGCGCCGATCCTACGAGCAGTACTTC,TRBV5-4,-,-,TRBJ2-7
CASSTELLAKNIQYF,TGTGCCAGCAGTACCGAACTACTAGCCAAAAACATTCAGTACTTC,TRBV2,-,-,TRBJ2-4
CASSPVLNTEAFF,TGTGCCAGTAGTCCCGTTCTGAACACTGAAGCTTTCTTT,TRBV19,-,-,TRBJ1-1
CASKTGGGYTF,TGTGCCAGCAAGACAGGGGGGGGCTACACCTTC,TRBV6-5,-,TRBD1,TRBJ1-2
CASSLGGEDTEAFF,TGTGCCAGCAGCTTAGGTGGGGAAGACACTGAAGCTTTCTTT,TRBV7-6,-,-,TRBJ1-1
CASSVSGKSNQPQHF,TGTGCCAGCAGCGTCTCAGGGAAGAGCAATCAGCCCCAGCATTTT,TRBV9,once,-,TRBJ1-5
CASSRMGQGARETQYF,TGTGCCAGCAGCCGGATGGGACAGGGGGCACGAGAGACCCAGTACTTC,TRBV5-6,-,TRBD1,TRBJ2-5
CASSQVQGGYEQYF,TGTGCCAGCAGCCAAGTTCAGGGGGGCTACGAGCAGTACTTC,TRBV14,-,-,TRBJ2-7
CASSLGPGGSGNTIYF,TGCGCCAGCAGCTTGGGTCCAGGGGGCTCTGGAAACACCATATATTTT,TRBV5-1,-,TRBD1,TRBJ1-3
CASSLNRNTEAFF,TGTGCCAGCAGCTTAAACAGAAACACTGAAGCTTTCTTT,TRBV7-9,-,-,TRBJ1-1
CASNHRESTNEKLFF,TGTGCCAGCAATCACAGGGAATCAACTAATGAAAAACTGTTTTTT,TRBV6-1,once,-,TRBJ1-4
CASSHRDTNSYEQYF,TGTGCCAGCAGCCACCGGGACACTAACTCCTACGAGCAGTACTTC,TRBV5-6,once,-,TRBJ2-7
CASSSRAGKAEQFF,TGTGCCAGCAGCTCTCGGGCAGGGAAGGCTGAGCAGTTCTTC,TRBV7-6,-,-,TRBJ2-1
CSVDRPGTGGGYTF,TGCAGCGTTGACCGCCCCGGGACAGGAGGAGGCTACACCTTC,TRBV29-1,-,TRBD1,TRBJ1-2
CASSYSGVSRANVLTF,TGTGCCAGCAGTTACTCCGGTGTCTCTCGGGCCAACGTCCTGACTTTC,TRBV6-5,-,-,TRBJ2-6
CAISADSISTDTQYF,TGTGCCATCAGTGCGGACAGCATTAGCACAGATACGCAGTATTTT,TRBV10-3,-,-,TRBJ2-3
CASSFGGNEQFF,TGTGCCAGCAGCTTTGGAGGAAATGAGCAGTTCTTC,TRBV11-2,-,-,TRBJ2-1
CSAEWPSGNEQFF,TGCAGCGCTGAATGGCCTAGTGGCAATGAGCAGTTCTTC,TRBV29-1,-,-,TRBJ2-1
CASSELYGYTF,TGTGCCAGCAGTGAACTCTATGGCTACACCTTC,TRBV25-1,-,-,TRBJ1-2
CASSLVERGIGGYTF,TGCGCCAGCAGCTTGGTCGAGCGGGGAATTGGCGGCTACACCTTC,TRBV5-1,-,-,TRBJ1-2
CASSLGNEQFF,TGTGCCAGCAGCTTAGGCAATGAGCAGTTCTTC,TRBV7-2,once,-,TRBJ2-1
CASSSDRGNSPLHF,TGTGCCAGTTCTTCCGACAGGGGGAATTCACCCCTCCACTTT,TRBV6-5,-,TRBD1,TRBJ1-6
CASSDSYGYTF,TGTGCCAGCAGTGACAGCTATGGCTACACCTTC,TRBV6-4,-,-,TRBJ1-2
CASREGVGGVYGYTF,TGTGCCAGCAGAGAAGGGGTCGGGGGAGTCTATGGCTACACCTTC,TRBV27,-,-,TRBJ1-2
CATSRERGNQPQHF,TGTGCCACCAGCAGAGAAAGGGGAAATCAGCCCCAGCATTTT,TRBV15,-,-,TRBJ1-5
CSVPGQRFTGELFF,TGCAGCGTTCCGGGACAGAGATTCACCGGGGAGCTGTTTTTT,TRBV29-1,-,TRBD1,TRBJ2-2
CASITTGKWEQYF,TGTGCCAGCATCACTACAGGGAAGTGGGAGCAGTACTTC,TRBV2,-,-,TRBJ2-7
CAGVRNTEAFF,TGTGCCGGGGTGAGGAACACTGAAGCTTTCTTT,TRBV5-4,-,-,TRBJ1-1
CASSLEGRGYEQYF,TGTGCCAGCAGCTTGGAGGGCAGGGGCTACGAGCAGTACTTC,TRBV5-6,-,-,TRBJ2-7
CASSRIQDYQETQYF,TGTGCCAGCAGCCGAATACAGGACTACCAAGAGACCCAGTACTTC,TRBV7-8,-,-,TRBJ2-5
CASSEGSSGVVETQYF,TGTGCCAGCAGTGAGGGGTCTAGCGGGGTCGTAGAGACCCAGTACTTC,TRBV25-1,-,TRBD2,TRBJ2-5
CASSAGTAGNTIYF,TGTGCCAGCAGCGCCGGGACAGCCGGAAACACCATATATTTT,TRBV7-9,few,TRBD1,TRBJ1-3
CASSLISDQPQHF,TGTGCCAGCAGTTTAATCTCCGATCAGCCCCAGCATTTT,TRBV28,-,-,TRBJ1-5
CASSLGSPNEQFF,TGTGCCAGCAGTTTAGGCTCTCCCAATGAGCAGTTCTTC,TRBV27,few,-,TRBJ2-1
CSVQGFNTEAFF,TGCAGCGTCCAGGGATTTAACACTGAAGCTTTCTTT,TRBV29-1,-,-,TRBJ1-1
CASSIGVYSLVEETQYF,TGTGCCAGCAGCATTGGGGTCTACTCGCTGGTGGAAGAGACCCAGTACTTC,TRBV7-6,-,-,TRBJ2-5
CASREDYGYTF,TGTGCCAGCAGGGAAGACTATGGCTACACCTTC,TRBV16,-,-,TRBJ1-2